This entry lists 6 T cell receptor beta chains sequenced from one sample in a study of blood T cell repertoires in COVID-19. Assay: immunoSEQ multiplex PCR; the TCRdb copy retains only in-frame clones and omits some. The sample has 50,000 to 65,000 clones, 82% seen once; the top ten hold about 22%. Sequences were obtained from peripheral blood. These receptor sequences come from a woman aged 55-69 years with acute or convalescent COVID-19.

The CDR3 nucleotides read TGTGCCAGCAGTTTATTCAGGGGGACTGAAGCTTTCTTT. Protein: CASSLFRGTEAFF. The chain uses TRBV27 and TRBJ1-1; 7 bases line up with TRBD1. Trimming removed 1 base from V and 5 bases from J; junction bases left unmatched: 1. Germline V gives CDR1 MNHEY, CDR2 SMNVEV (reference sequence). The CDR3 has 13 amino acids.

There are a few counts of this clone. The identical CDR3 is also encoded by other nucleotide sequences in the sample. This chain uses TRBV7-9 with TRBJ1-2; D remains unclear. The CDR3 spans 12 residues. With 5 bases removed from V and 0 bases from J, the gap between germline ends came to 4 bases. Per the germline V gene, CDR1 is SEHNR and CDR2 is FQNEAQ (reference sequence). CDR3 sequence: CASSPSNYGYTF. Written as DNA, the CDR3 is TGTGCCAGCAGCCCCTCTAACTATGGCTACACCTTC.

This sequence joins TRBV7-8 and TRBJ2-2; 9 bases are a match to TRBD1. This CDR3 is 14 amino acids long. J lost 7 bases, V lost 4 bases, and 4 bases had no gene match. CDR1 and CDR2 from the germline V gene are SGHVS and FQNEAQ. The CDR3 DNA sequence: TGTGCCAGCAGCTCTACAGGGGGCATCGGGGAGCTGTTTTTT. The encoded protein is CASSSTGGIGELFF.

The CDR3 region is CASSEGRDEQYF. The DNA of the CDR3 is TGTGCCAGCAGTGAAGGGCGGGACGAGCAGTACTTC. This rearrangement joins TRBV25-1 to TRBJ2-7, with a possible D match to TRBD2 (5 bases). Germline loops: CDR1 MGHDK, CDR2 SYGVNS. The CDR3 totals 12 residues. V was shortened by 2 bases and J by 5 bases, with 7 bases between the two germline ends.

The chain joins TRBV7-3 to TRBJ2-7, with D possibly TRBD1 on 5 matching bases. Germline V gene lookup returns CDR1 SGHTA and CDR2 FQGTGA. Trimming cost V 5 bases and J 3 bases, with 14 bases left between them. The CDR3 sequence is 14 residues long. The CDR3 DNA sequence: TGTGCCAGCAGCGCCAAAACACAGGACTACGAGCAGTACTTC. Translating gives CASSAKTQDYEQYF.

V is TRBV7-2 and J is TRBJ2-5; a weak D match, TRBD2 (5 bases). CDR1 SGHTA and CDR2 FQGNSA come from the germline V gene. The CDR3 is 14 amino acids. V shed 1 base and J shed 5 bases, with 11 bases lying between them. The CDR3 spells CASSLDGPGETQYF. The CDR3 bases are TGTGCCAGCAGCTTAGACGGCCCGGGGGAGACCCAGTACTTC.